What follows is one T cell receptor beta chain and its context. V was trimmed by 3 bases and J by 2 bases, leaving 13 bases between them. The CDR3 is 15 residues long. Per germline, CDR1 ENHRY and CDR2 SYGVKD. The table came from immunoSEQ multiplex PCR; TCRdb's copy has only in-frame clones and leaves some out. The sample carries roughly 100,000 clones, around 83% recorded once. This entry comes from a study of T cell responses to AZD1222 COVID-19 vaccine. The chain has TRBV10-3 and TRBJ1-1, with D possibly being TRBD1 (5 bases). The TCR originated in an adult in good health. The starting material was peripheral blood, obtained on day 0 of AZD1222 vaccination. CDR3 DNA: TGTGCCATCAGTGATGATCAGGGCCTAAACACTGAAGCTTTCTTT. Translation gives CAISDDQGLNTEAFF.